This T cell receptor (beta chain) is from a study of cytomegalovirus exposure and HLA in healthy donors. Overall study results and limits: Clusters of TCRs from the first cohort tended to co-occur in the approximately 120 validation repertoires (as a later analysis found). Many donors shared some public TCRs, even though most TCR sequences were rare.

TCRdb's copy holds only in-frame clones and misses some; the assay was immunoSEQ multiplex PCR. The repertoire holds about 160,000 clones, with 80% to 90% as singletons. The sample holds a few counts of this clone. Its antigen is not known. The TCR sequence derives from a young woman in good health and CMV-seronegative. Sequenced: PBMCs.

The chain's CDR3 is CAIKPTTGGTGNTIYF. The CDR3 DNA reads as TGTGCCATCAAACCAACTACAGGGGGGACTGGAAACACCATATATTTT. V and J are TRBV10-3 and TRBJ1-3, with 8 positions matching TRBD1. With V trimmed by 7 bases and J by 2 bases, 10 bases remained unmatched. Germline CDR1 is ENHRY and CDR2 is SYGVKD. The CDR3 has 16 residues.